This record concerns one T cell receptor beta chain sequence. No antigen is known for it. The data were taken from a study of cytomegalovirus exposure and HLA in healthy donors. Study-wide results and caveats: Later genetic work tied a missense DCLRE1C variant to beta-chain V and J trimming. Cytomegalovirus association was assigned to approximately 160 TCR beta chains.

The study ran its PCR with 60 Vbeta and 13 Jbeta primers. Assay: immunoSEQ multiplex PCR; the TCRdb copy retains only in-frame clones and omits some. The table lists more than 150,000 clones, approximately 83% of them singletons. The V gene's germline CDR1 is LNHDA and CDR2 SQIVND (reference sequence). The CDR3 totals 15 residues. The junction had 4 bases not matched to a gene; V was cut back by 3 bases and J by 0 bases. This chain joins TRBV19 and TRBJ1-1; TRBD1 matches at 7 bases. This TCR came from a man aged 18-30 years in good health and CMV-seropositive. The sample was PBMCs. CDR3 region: CASSILQGVNTEAFF. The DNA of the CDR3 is TGTGCCAGTAGTATCCTTCAGGGGGTGAACACTGAAGCTTTCTTT.